This paragraph reports one T cell receptor (beta chain). Antigen unknown. The data originate from a study of T-cell memory formation after mild COVID-19. Study outcomes and limitations: Clones contracting across day 15 to 85 had a balanced CD4/CD8 profile; later expanding clones leaned CD4+. Pre-infection memory carried some responding clones, suggesting that cross-reactive memory joined.

Per germline, CDR1 SGHVS and CDR2 FQNEAQ. Germline trimming cut 2 bases from V and 7 bases from J; bases unmatched to any gene: 4. The CDR3 spans 16 residues. The authors produced TCR alpha and TCR beta cDNA libraries with sample barcodes and UMIs by 5'RACE using constant-segment primers. TCRdb re-analysed the 5' RACE reads in MiXCR, keeping a single row per CDR3 protein. The profile shows about 250,000 distinct CDR3 sequences, 15% of them singletons. The chain is built from TRBV7-8 and TRBJ2-1; 14 bases map to TRBD2. Sequencing was done on a sample of PBMCs or a T cell subset sorted from them (not recorded which). This TCR was sampled from an adult woman who had mild COVID-19 (a few samples of this study predate the infection). Cell type and time point are not known. CDR3: CASSLMGLAGVNEQFF. The CDR3 DNA sequence: TGTGCCAGCAGCTTAATGGGACTAGCGGGAGTGAATGAGCAGTTCTTC.